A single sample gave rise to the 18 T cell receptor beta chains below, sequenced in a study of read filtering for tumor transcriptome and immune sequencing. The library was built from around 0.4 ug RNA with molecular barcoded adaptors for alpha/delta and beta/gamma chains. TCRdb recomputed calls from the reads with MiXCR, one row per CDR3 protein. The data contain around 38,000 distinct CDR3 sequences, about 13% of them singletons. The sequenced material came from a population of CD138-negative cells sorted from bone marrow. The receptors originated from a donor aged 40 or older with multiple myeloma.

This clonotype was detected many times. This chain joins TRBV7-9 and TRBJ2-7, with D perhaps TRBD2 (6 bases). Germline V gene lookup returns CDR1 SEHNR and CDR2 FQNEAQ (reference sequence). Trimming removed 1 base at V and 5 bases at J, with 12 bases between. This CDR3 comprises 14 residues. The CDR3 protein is CASSLGAGIDEQYF. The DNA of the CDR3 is TGTGCCAGCAGCTTAGGTGCGGGGATCGACGAGCAGTACTTC.

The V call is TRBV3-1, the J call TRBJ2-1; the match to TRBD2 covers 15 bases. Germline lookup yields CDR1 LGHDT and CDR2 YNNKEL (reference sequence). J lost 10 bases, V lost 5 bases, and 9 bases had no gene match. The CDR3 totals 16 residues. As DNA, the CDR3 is TGTGCCAGCAGCAAATGGACTAGCGGGAGGGCCGGAGAGCAGTTCTTC. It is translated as CASSKWTSGRAGEQFF.

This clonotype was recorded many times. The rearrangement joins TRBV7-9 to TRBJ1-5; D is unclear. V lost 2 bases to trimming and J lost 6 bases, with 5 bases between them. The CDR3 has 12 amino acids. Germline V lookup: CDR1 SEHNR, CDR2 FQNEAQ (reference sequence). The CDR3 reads CASSLIGQPQHF. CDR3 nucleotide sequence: TGTGCCAGCAGCTTAATCGGTCAGCCCCAGCATTTT.

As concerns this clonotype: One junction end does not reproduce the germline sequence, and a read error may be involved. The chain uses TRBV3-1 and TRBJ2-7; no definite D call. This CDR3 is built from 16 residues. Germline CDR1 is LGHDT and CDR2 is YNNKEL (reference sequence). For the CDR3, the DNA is TGTGCCGGCAGCCAAGTGGGCGGCATAAGCACCTACGAGCAGTACTTC. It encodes CAGSQVGGISTYEQYF.

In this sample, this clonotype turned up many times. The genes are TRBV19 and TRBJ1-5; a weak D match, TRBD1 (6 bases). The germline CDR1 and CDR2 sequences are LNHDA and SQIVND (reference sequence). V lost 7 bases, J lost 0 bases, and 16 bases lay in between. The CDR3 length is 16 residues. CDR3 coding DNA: TGTGCCAGTACCATTTCGGGGGGCTATAGCAATCAGCCCCAGCATTTT. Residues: CASTISGGYSNQPQHF.

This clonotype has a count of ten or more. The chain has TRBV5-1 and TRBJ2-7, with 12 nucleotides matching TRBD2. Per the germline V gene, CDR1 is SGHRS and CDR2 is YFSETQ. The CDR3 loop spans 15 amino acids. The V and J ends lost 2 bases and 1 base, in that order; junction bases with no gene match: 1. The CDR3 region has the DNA TGCGCCAGCAGCTTCGGGACTAGCGGGTCCTACGAGCAGTACTTC. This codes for CASSFGTSGSYEQYF.

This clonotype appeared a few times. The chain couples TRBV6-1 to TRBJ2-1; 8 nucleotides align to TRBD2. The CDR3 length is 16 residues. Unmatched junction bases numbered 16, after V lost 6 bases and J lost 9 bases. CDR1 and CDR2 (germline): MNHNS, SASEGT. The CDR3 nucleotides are TGTGCCAGCAGCGCCTCCGGGACTAGAAGGAACGGTGAGCAGTTCTTC. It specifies CASSASGTRRNGEQFF.

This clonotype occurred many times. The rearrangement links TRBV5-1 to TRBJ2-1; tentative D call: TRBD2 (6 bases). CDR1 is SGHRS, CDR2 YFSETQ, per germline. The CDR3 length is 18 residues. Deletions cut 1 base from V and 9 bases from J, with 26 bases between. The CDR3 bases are TGCGCCAGCAGCTTGCCGGCCCTAGCCCCGGGCGGGAACGCTGAGCAGTTCTTC. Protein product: CASSLPALAPGGNAEQFF.

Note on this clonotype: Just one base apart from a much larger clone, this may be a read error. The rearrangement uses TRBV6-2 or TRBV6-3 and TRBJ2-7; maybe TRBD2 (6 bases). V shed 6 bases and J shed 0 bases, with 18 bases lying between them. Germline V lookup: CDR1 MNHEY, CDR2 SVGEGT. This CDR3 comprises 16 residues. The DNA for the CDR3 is TGTGCCAGCAGGGGTCCAGGGACTGGCAGCTCCTACGAGCAGTACTTC. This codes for CASRGPGTGSSYEQYF.

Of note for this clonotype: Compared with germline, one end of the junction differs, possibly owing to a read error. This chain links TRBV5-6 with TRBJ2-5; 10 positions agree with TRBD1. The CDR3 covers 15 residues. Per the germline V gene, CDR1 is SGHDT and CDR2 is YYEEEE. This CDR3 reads CASSKSGTGVETQYF. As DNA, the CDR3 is TGCGCCAGCAGCAAATCCGGGACAGGGGTAGAGACCCAGTACTTC. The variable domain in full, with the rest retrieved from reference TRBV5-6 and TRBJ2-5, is DAGVTQSPTHLIKTRGQQVTLRCSPKSGHDTVSWYQQALGQGPQFIFQYYEEEERQRGNFPDRFSGHQFPNYSSELNVNALLLGDSALYLCASSKSGTGVETQYFGPGTRLLVL.

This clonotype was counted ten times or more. The CDR3 region is CASSPRAERRYEQFF. As DNA, the CDR3 is TGTGCCAGCAGCCCGAGGGCGGAGCGGAGGTATGAGCAGTTCTTC. This sequence joins TRBV12-3 or TRBV12-4 and TRBJ2-1; weak D call: TRBD2 (5 bases). V lost 6 bases and J lost 8, with 20 bases in between. The CDR3 spans 15 residues.

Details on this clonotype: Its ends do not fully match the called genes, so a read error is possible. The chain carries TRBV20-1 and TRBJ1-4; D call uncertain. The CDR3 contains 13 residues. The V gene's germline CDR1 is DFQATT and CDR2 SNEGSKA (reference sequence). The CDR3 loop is CSATWTVNERLFF. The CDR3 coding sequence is TGCAGTGCTACGTGGACCGTGAACGAAAGACTGTTTTTT.

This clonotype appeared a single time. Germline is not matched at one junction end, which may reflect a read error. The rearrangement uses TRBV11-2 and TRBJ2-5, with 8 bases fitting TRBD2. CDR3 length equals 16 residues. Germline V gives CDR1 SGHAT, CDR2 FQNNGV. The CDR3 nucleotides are TGTGCCAGCAGCTCCAGACTAGCGCGAGTTCGGGAGACCCAGTGCTTC. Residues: CASSSRLARVRETQCF.

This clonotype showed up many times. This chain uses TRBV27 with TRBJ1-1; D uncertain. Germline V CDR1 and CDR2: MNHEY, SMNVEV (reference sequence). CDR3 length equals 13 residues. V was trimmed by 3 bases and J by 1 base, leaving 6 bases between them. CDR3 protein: CASSFSTNTEAFF. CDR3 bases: TGTGCCAGCAGTTTTTCCACGAACACTGAAGCTTTCTTT.

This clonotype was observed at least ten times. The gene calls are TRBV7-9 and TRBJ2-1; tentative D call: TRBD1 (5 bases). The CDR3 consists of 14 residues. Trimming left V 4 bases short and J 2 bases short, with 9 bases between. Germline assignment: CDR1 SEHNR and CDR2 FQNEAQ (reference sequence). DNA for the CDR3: TGTGCCAGCAGCTCCATGGACACCTACAATGAGCAGTTCTTC. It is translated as CASSSMDTYNEQFF.

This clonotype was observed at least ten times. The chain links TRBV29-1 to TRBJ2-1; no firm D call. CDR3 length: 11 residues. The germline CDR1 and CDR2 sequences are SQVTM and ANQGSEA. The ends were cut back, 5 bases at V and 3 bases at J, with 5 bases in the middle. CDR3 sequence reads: CSVMDYNEQFF. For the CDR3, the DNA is TGCAGCGTTATGGACTACAATGAGCAGTTCTTC.

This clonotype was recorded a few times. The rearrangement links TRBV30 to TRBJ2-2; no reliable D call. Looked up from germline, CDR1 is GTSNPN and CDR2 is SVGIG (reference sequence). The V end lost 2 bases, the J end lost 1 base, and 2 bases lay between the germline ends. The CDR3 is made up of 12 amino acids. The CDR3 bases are TGTGCCTGGAGTCAGAACACCGGGGAGCTGTTTTTT. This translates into CAWSQNTGELFF. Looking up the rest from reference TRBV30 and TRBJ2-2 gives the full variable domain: SQTIHQWPATLVQPVGSPLSLECTVEGTSNPNLYWYRQAAGRGLQLLFYSVGIGQISSEVPQNLSASRPQDRQFILSSKKLLLSDSGFYLCAWSQNTGELFFGEGSRLTVL.

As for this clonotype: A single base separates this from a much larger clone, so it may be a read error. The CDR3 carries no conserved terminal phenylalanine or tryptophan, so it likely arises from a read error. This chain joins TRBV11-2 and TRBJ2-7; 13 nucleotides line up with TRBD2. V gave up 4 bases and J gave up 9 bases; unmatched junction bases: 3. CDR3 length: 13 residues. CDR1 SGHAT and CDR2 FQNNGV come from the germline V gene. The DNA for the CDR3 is TGTGCCAGCAGCTCCACTAGCGGGAGGGTGCAGTACTCC. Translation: CASSSTSGRVQYS.